What follows are 32 T cell receptor beta chains derived from one specimen sequenced in a study of T cell responses to AZD1222 COVID-19 vaccine. TCRdb keeps only in-frame clones here, not all; method: immunoSEQ multiplex PCR. Here the sample spans roughly 120,000 clones, roughly 86% being singletons. Sequencing used peripheral blood, obtained on day 0 of AZD1222 vaccination. The receptors come from an adult in good health.

The genes are TRBV19 and TRBJ2-1, with 8 positions matching TRBD2. The CDR3 spans 17 residues. Germline-derived CDR1 and CDR2 are LNHDA and SQIVND (reference sequence). J was trimmed by 4 bases and V by 2 bases; bases with no gene match: 10. CDR3 loop: CASSISSGGRSYNEQFF. CDR3 DNA sequence: TGTGCCAGTAGTATATCTTCGGGGGGGCGATCTTACAATGAGCAGTTCTTC.

The rearrangement joins TRBV6-5 to TRBJ2-7; D is perhaps TRBD1 or TRBD2 (5 bases each). The CDR3 covers 10 residues. Per germline, CDR1 MNHEY and CDR2 SVGAGI. V was pared by 9 bases and J by 3 bases, with 6 bases between. CDR3: CARGDYEQYF. The CDR3 bases are TGTGCCAGGGGGGACTACGAGCAGTACTTC.

V and J are TRBV12-3 or TRBV12-4 and TRBJ2-5; the D is unclear. This CDR3 contains 12 residues. The V end was cut by 6 bases, the J end by 4 bases, with 9 bases between. The CDR3 here is CASRRSVETQYF. The CDR3 nucleotides are TGTGCCAGCAGGCGATCCGTAGAGACCCAGTACTTC.

V is TRBV30 and J is TRBJ1-5; possibly TRBD1 for D (6 bases). V was pared by 0 bases and J by 0 bases, with 12 bases between. CDR1 and CDR2 (germline): GTSNPN, SVGIG (reference sequence). CDR3 length: 16 amino acids. This chain's CDR3 is CAWSVAGQYSNQPQHF. CDR3 nucleotides: TGTGCCTGGAGTGTAGCAGGACAGTATAGCAATCAGCCCCAGCATTTT.

The CDR3 loop reads CASSSLSAKNIQYF. As DNA, the CDR3 is TGTGCCAGCAGCTCCCTATCAGCCAAAAACATTCAGTACTTC. The gene calls are TRBV5-5 and TRBJ2-4; D not certain. Germline V lookup: CDR1 SGHKS, CDR2 YYEKEE (reference sequence). V shed 3 bases and J shed 0 bases, with 7 bases lying between them. The CDR3 has 14 residues.

The rearrangement uses TRBV10-2 and TRBJ1-1; D gene ambiguous. With 5 bases removed from V and 0 bases from J, the gap between germline ends came to 4 bases. CDR3 size: 12 residues. Looked up from germline, CDR1 is WSHSY and CDR2 is SAAADI. The CDR3: CASSPMNTEAFF. CDR3 bases: TGCGCCAGCAGTCCCATGAACACTGAAGCTTTCTTT.

The V call is TRBV5-4, the J call TRBJ1-1; 9 nucleotides match TRBD1. There are 16 residues in the CDR3. Looked up from germline, CDR1 is SGHNT and CDR2 is YYREEE (reference sequence). With 4 bases clipped from V and 5 bases from J, the junction kept 12 bases outside the gene matches. This CDR3 reads CASSPYPGQGKTEAFF. The CDR3 region has the DNA TGTGCCAGCAGCCCGTACCCGGGACAGGGAAAGACTGAAGCTTTCTTT. The variable domain in full, completed from reference TRBV5-4 and TRBJ1-1, reads ETGVTQSPTHLIKTRGQQVTLRCSSQSGHNTVSWYQQALGQGPQFIFQYYREEENGRGNFPPRFSGLQFPNYSSELNVNALELDDSALYLCASSPYPGQGKTEAFFGQGTRLTVV.

The chain carries TRBV19 and TRBJ2-1; D call uncertain. V lost 2 bases to trimming and J lost 9 bases, with 11 bases between them. The length of the CDR3 is 13 residues. Germline V gene lookup returns CDR1 LNHDA and CDR2 SQIVND (reference sequence). The chain's CDR3 is CASSITLSTEQFF. The CDR3 coding sequence is TGTGCCAGTAGTATAACTCTCTCAACTGAGCAGTTCTTC.

CDR3 protein: CASSLRYAGQGSNEQFF. The DNA for the CDR3 is TGTGCCAGCAGCTTACGATACGCAGGACAGGGAAGCAATGAGCAGTTCTTC. This chain joins TRBV7-8 and TRBJ2-1; 8 positions agree with TRBD1. This CDR3 comprises 17 residues. With V trimmed by 2 bases and J by 6 bases, 12 bases remained unmatched. Germline-derived CDR1 and CDR2 are SGHVS and FQNEAQ.

V gene TRBV18 combines with J gene TRBJ1-1, with a weak D call TRBD1 (5 bases). V lost 3 bases and J 2 bases, leaving 13 bases between the germline ends. This CDR3 is 15 amino acids long. The germline gives CDR1 KGHSH, CDR2 LQKENI. CDR3 in DNA: TGTGCCAGCTCACCTGGCAGGGCAACAAACACTGAAGCTTTCTTT. Protein: CASSPGRATNTEAFF.

V and J are TRBV28 and TRBJ2-7, with TRBD2 matching over 10 bases. The V segment lost 4 bases and the J segment 3 bases; nucleotides outside the gene matches: 6. The germline gives CDR1 MDHEN, CDR2 SYDVKM. The CDR3 is made up of 15 amino acids. CDR3 sequence (DNA): TGTGCCAGCAGTTACATAGCGGGGGGCTTCTACGAGCAGTACTTC. This encodes CASSYIAGGFYEQYF. The variable domain in full, completed from reference TRBV28 and TRBJ2-7, reads DVKVTQSSRYLVKRTGEKVFLECVQDMDHENMFWYRQDPGLGLRLIYFSYDVKMKEKGDIPEGYSVSREKKERFSLILESASTNQTSMYLCASSYIAGGFYEQYFGPGTRLTVT.

The rearrangement uses TRBV7-8 and TRBJ2-3; 8 bases line up with TRBD2. CDR1 SGHVS and CDR2 FQNEAQ come from the germline V gene. V gave up 5 bases and J gave up 0 bases; unmatched junction bases: 10. CDR3 length: 17 amino acids. The CDR3 nucleotides read TGTGCCAGCAGCGTATACGGGGGGGCCTCTAGCACAGATACGCAGTATTTT. Protein sequence: CASSVYGGASSTDTQYF.

V usage is TRBV7-8 and J usage is TRBJ1-4; D is unclear. The germline V gene encodes CDR1 SGHVS and CDR2 FQNEAQ. V lost 2 bases to trimming and J lost 4 bases, with 11 bases between them. This CDR3 region has 15 residues. The CDR3 loop reads CASSLQPRGNEKLFF. Here the CDR3 DNA reads TGTGCCAGCAGCTTACAACCACGGGGTAATGAAAAACTGTTTTTT.

The chain carries TRBV18 and TRBJ2-1; possibly TRBD1 for D (7 bases). Germline CDR1 KGHSH, CDR2 LQKENI. Trimming pared 0 bases from V and 4 bases from J, leaving 16 bases between. This CDR3 region has 17 residues. CDR3 loop: CASSPPGGGQAYNEQFF. CDR3 DNA: TGTGCCAGCTCACCACCGGGAGGCGGACAGGCGTACAATGAGCAGTTCTTC.

This sequence joins TRBV7-9 and TRBJ1-4; D is unresolved. Trimming shortened V by 4 bases and J by 8 bases, and 17 bases separated the two germline ends. The germline V gene encodes CDR1 SEHNR and CDR2 FQNEAQ (reference sequence). This CDR3 comprises 15 residues. The CDR3 loop is CASSSQGLGGEKLFF. The DNA for the CDR3 is TGTGCCAGCAGCTCCCAAGGCCTCGGTGGGGAAAAACTGTTTTTT. Variable domain in full (rest from reference TRBV7-9 and TRBJ1-4): DTGVSQNPRHKITKRGQNVTFRCDPISEHNRLYWYRQTLGQGPEFLTYFQNEAQLEKSRLLSDRFSAERPKGSFSTLEIQRTEQGDSAMYLCASSSQGLGGEKLFFGSGTQLSVL.

The table lists this clone with a few counts. The chain uses TRBV5-1 and TRBJ2-2, with D unclear. The ends were cut back, 0 bases at V and 6 bases at J, with 0 bases in the middle. Looked up from germline, CDR1 is SGHRS and CDR2 is YFSETQ. CDR3 length equals 11 residues. The CDR3 loop is CASSLAGELFF. CDR3 nucleotides: TGCGCCAGCAGCTTGGCCGGGGAGCTGTTTTTT.

The chain combines TRBV5-1 with TRBJ2-3; D gene ambiguous. CDR1 and CDR2 from the germline V gene are SGHRS and YFSETQ. CDR3 length equals 15 residues. V lost 0 bases, J lost 1 base, and 9 bases lay in between. The DNA of the CDR3 is TGCGCCAGCAGCTTGGGAACTCCCGGCACAGATACGCAGTATTTT. It specifies CASSLGTPGTDTQYF. Full variable domain (rest looked up from reference TRBV5-1 and TRBJ2-3): KAGVTQTPRYLIKTRGQQVTLSCSPISGHRSVSWYQQTPGQGLQFLFEYFSETQRNKGNFPGRFSGRQFSNSRSEMNVSTLELGDSALYLCASSLGTPGTDTQYFGPGTRLTVL.

The chain couples TRBV19 to TRBJ1-5; D is ambiguous. Germline lookup yields CDR1 LNHDA and CDR2 SQIVND (reference sequence). V lost 6 bases, J lost 0 bases, and 9 bases lay in between. The CDR3 covers 14 residues. CDR3 sequence: CASSLTASNQPQHF. As DNA, the CDR3 is TGTGCCAGTAGCTTGACTGCTAGCAATCAGCCCCAGCATTTT.

J is TRBJ2-5 and V is TRBV10-3; perhaps TRBD2 as D (5 bases). V shed 10 bases and J shed 2 bases, with 14 bases lying between them. The CDR3 loop spans 13 amino acids. Germline CDR1 and CDR2: ENHRY and SYGVKD. In DNA, the CDR3 is TGTGCCACCTCACGGCCGGGGCAAGAGACCCAGTACTTC. Translating gives CATSRPGQETQYF.

V and J are TRBV20-1 and TRBJ1-2, with 8 nucleotides matching TRBD1. V lost 6 bases to trimming and J lost 6 bases; unmatched junction nucleotides: 3. The germline CDR1 and CDR2 sequences are DFQATT and SNEGSKA (reference sequence). CDR3 length: 11 residues. CDR3 protein: CSADRGDGYTF. The CDR3, as DNA: TGCAGTGCCGACAGGGGTGATGGCTACACCTTC.

The genes are TRBV7-9 and TRBJ2-5, with D possibly matching TRBD2 (6 bases). Deletions cut 6 bases from V and 5 bases from J, with 16 bases between. Germline V gene sequence: CDR1 SEHNR, CDR2 FQNEAQ (reference sequence). This CDR3 has 14 amino acids. Written as DNA, the CDR3 is TGTGCCAGCAGTCGCGGGACCGTCGGGGAGACCCAGTACTTC. Its translation: CASSRGTVGETQYF.

The chain links TRBV10-2 to TRBJ2-7; the match to TRBD2 covers 13 bases. Germline V gene sequence: CDR1 WSHSY, CDR2 SAAADI. The junction had 1 base not matched to a gene; V was cut back by 4 bases and J by 4 bases. This CDR3 is 14 amino acids long. The CDR3 loop reads CASSGTSGSYEQYF. Written as DNA, the CDR3 is TGCGCCAGCAGTGGGACTAGCGGGAGTTACGAGCAGTACTTC.

This clone was recorded at least ten times. V usage is TRBV28 and J usage is TRBJ1-5, with 7 bases that match TRBD1. The CDR3 length is 14 residues. J lost 2 bases, V lost 2 bases, and 0 bases had no gene match. Germline lookup yields CDR1 MDHEN and CDR2 SYDVKM. CDR3 sequence: CASSLTGGNQPQHF. The DNA for the CDR3 is TGTGCCAGCAGTTTAACAGGGGGCAATCAGCCCCAGCATTTT.

This sequence joins TRBV11-1 and TRBJ2-7, with a tentative D call TRBD1 (6 bases). The V and J ends lost 7 bases and 2 bases respectively, with 15 bases between them. This CDR3 has 14 residues. Per germline, CDR1 SGHAT and CDR2 FQDESV (reference sequence). CDR3 sequence: CASTEETGAYEQYF. In DNA form, the CDR3 reads TGTGCCAGCACCGAGGAGACAGGAGCCTACGAGCAGTACTTC.

The chain links TRBV7-8 to TRBJ2-3, with 15 bases lining up with TRBD2. The CDR3 loop spans 16 amino acids. The ends lost 3 bases at V and 5 bases at J; junction bases unmatched: 3. Germline CDR1 reads SGHVS; CDR2 reads FQNEAQ. In DNA, the CDR3 is TGTGCCAGCAGCTTCGGACTAGCGGGAGGGGGAGATACGCAGTATTTT. This encodes CASSFGLAGGGDTQYF.

This chain uses TRBV2 with TRBJ2-3; 8 bases map to TRBD1. V dropped 5 bases and J dropped 5; count of bases not matched to a gene: 12. The germline CDR1 and CDR2 sequences are SNHLY and FYNNEI. This CDR3 spans 16 amino acids. CDR3 in amino acids: CASSLQGQGGEDTQYF. The CDR3 coding sequence is TGTGCCAGCAGTCTCCAAGGACAGGGTGGAGAAGATACGCAGTATTTT.

This chain links TRBV5-8 with TRBJ1-2, with 9 bases identical to TRBD1. CDR1 SGHTS and CDR2 YDEGEE come from the germline V gene. This CDR3 has 14 amino acids. Trimming removed 5 bases from V and 2 bases from J; junction bases left unmatched: 4. In nucleotides, the CDR3 is TGTGCCAGCAGTCCGGGACAGGGAAACTATGGCTACACCTTC. Its translation: CASSPGQGNYGYTF.

The chain is built from TRBV29-1 and TRBJ1-1; D perhaps matches TRBD1 (5 bases). V shed 8 bases and J shed 0 bases, with 13 bases lying between them. The germline CDR1 and CDR2 sequences are SQVTM and ANQGSEA. The CDR3 is made up of 13 amino acids. CDR3 bases: TGCAGCTCGGTTGACAGAATGAACACTGAAGCTTTCTTT. It translates to CSSVDRMNTEAFF.

The gene calls are TRBV19 and TRBJ1-5, with TRBD1 matching over 7 bases. V dropped 7 bases and J dropped 0; count of bases not matched to a gene: 6. Germline CDR1 is LNHDA and CDR2 is SQIVND (reference sequence). The CDR3 covers 15 residues. CDR3 nucleotides: TGTGCCAGTAACCCGGACAGGTTTAGCAATCAGCCCCAGCATTTT. It is translated as CASNPDRFSNQPQHF.

The chain uses TRBV19 and TRBJ1-2; D not resolved. Per germline, CDR1 LNHDA and CDR2 SQIVND (reference sequence). This CDR3 region has 15 residues. Trimming stripped 9 bases from V and 3 bases from J, with 20 bases between. CDR3 protein: CASLPREVGYYGYTF. The CDR3 DNA reads TGTGCCAGCCTTCCCCGGGAGGTTGGGTACTATGGCTACACCTTC.

The rearrangement links TRBV30 to TRBJ2-5; D uncertain. V was shortened by 5 bases and J by 1 base, with 14 bases between the two germline ends. The CDR3 has 14 residues. The germline V gene encodes CDR1 GTSNPN and CDR2 SVGIG (reference sequence). For the CDR3, the DNA is TGTGCCTGGGATCGGGTGGTCAGCCAAGAGACCCAGTACTTC. Translated: CAWDRVVSQETQYF.

The J gene is TRBJ1-6, the V gene TRBV2; possibly TRBD1 for D (6 bases). Trimming left V 9 bases short and J 10 bases short, with 16 bases between. This CDR3 has 13 residues. Germline V gene sequence: CDR1 SNHLY, CDR2 FYNNEI. The CDR3, as DNA: TGTGCCAGTGGTGTTACAGGGCCATCACCCCTCCACTTT. It specifies CASGVTGPSPLHF.